Below, 3 T cell receptor beta chains from the same sample are listed, as sequenced in a study of Graves' ophthalmopathy and Graves' hyperthyroidism. RNA transcripts served as template for amplifying TCR beta CDR3 sequences. After a first-round RT-PCR with HTBI primers, a second-round multiplex PCR was run. TCRdb re-called the multiplex PCR reads with MiXCR, one entry per CDR3 protein. Here the sample spans about 1.1 million distinct CDR3 sequences, about two fifths being singletons. Sequencing was performed on peripheral blood or thyroid tissue (not recorded which). The source of these receptors is an adult man with Graves' hyperthyroidism.

This clonotype was seen ten or more times. The gene calls are TRBV9 and TRBJ1-2, with TRBD1 as a possible D gene (6 bases). This CDR3 has 16 amino acids. Germline CDR1 is SGDLS and CDR2 is YYNGEE. V lost 0 bases and J 8 bases, leaving 20 bases between the germline ends. The CDR3 coding sequence is TGTGCCAGCAGCGTAGACGGCGTTGCCAGGGGTCGGGGCTACACCTTC. Translation gives CASSVDGVARGRGYTF.

This chain connects TRBV12-3 or TRBV12-4 to TRBJ1-1; TRBD1 aligns across 9 bases. This CDR3 contains 17 residues. V lost 4 bases, J lost 5 bases, and 14 bases stayed unmatched. CDR3 coding DNA: TGTGCCAGCAGTTACCTAACAGGGGGCGGTCAGCAGACTGAAGCTTTCTTT. Its translation is CASSYLTGGGQQTEAFF.

Notes on this clonotype: A much larger clone differs from this one at a single base, so this may be a read error. The V and J genes are TRBV10-3 and TRBJ1-2; D gene uncertain. The V gene's germline CDR1 is ENHRY and CDR2 SYGVKD. The CDR3 loop spans 13 amino acids. Trimming removed 3 bases from V and 6 bases from J, with 11 bases in between. CDR3 sequence: CAISEARGNGYTF. DNA for the CDR3: TGTGCCATCAGTGAAGCGCGCGGTAATGGCTACACCTTC.